The entry below describes one T cell receptor (beta chain). CDR1 and CDR2 from the germline V gene are MNHEY and SVGAGI. V lost 6 bases to trimming and J lost 1 base; unmatched junction nucleotides: 11. This CDR3 is 16 amino acids long. The method was immunoSEQ multiplex PCR; TCRdb's version includes in-frame clones alone and lacks a portion of them. Of roughly 310,000 clones listed, around nine tenths are singletons. This entry comes from a study of blood T cell repertoires in COVID-19. Enrollees, roughly 18 to 90 years old, lived in 20 to 25 US areas. Grouping used clinical history reported by participants in a survey and questionnaire. In Cohort 3, a recovered donor had either two negative PCRs, clearance, or symptom resolution.

The chain employs TRBV6-5 and TRBJ1-1; 7 bases line up with TRBD1. Source material: PBMCs or T cells enriched from blood (not recorded which). The sequence came from a man aged 60-69 years who had recovered from COVID-19. The CDR3 spells CASSYLQGRGNTEAFF. The CDR3 DNA reads as TGTGCCAGCAGCTACCTACAGGGGCGGGGGAACACTGAAGCTTTCTTT.